This T cell receptor beta chain was obtained from a study of human T cells and chemical hapten exposure. Study summary: 2% DPC applied to a roughly 2 cm by roughly 2 cm arm area sensitized donors. Study-level points and caveats: No shift was seen in TCRs above 1 in 1000 frequency with DPC sensitization.

The germline V and J ends were trimmed by 6 bases and 7 bases, with 13 bases remaining between them. The germline V gene has CDR1 ENHRY and CDR2 SYGVKD. The CDR3 is made up of 13 amino acids. Documented time point: patch test 1, 2 weeks after DPC sensitization. The treatment is: therapeutic diphenylcyclopropenone sensitization with weekly scalp DPC. The study's library attached unique molecular identifiers to single cDNA molecules. Each CDR3 protein gets one entry after TCRdb re-called the RACE reads with MiXCR. The sample records 75,000 to 90,000 distinct CDR3 sequences, approximately 12% being singletons. A word on this clonotype: Its antigen remains unidentified.

The source material was whole blood, sampled in connection with sensitization to the hapten diphenylcyclopropenone (DPC). The rearrangement links TRBV10-3 to TRBJ2-1, with D possibly TRBD2 on 6 matching bases. The sequence came from a woman aged 55-69 years with alopecia areata. Some clones in this sample may be carry-over from other donors' samples. Here the CDR3 reads CAISASRGNEQFF. CDR3 DNA: TGTGCCATCAGCGCCAGCCGGGGGAATGAGCAGTTCTTC.